This is a list of T cell receptor beta chains from one sample in a study of cytomegalovirus exposure and HLA in healthy donors. Clones were sequenced by immunoSEQ multiplex PCR, and TCRdb holds only the in-frame ones, with some missing. This sample contains about 140,000 clones. Source material: PBMCs. Receptors were obtained from a male donor in good health and CMV-seronegative. Each CDR3 is given with its conserved first and last residue. Fields, in order: CDR3 protein, CDR3 DNA, CDR3 length, D gene, J gene, V gene. D genes are given only for firm matches.

CDR3aa: CASSQGLQGFGELFF; CDR3nt: TGTGCCAGCAGCCAAGGGTTGCAGGGTTTCGGGGAGCTGTTTTTT; len: 15; d_gene: -; j_gene: TRBJ2-2; v_gene: TRBV4-2
CDR3aa: CSARGLAEQFF; CDR3nt: TGCAGTGCCAGAGGTCTAGCGGAGCAGTTCTTC; len: 11; d_gene: -; j_gene: TRBJ2-1; v_gene: TRBV20-1
CDR3aa: CASSVDGGGLQETQYF; CDR3nt: TGTGCCAGCAGCGTAGATGGCGGGGGGCTCCAAGAGACCCAGTACTTC; len: 16; d_gene: TRBD2; j_gene: TRBJ2-5; v_gene: TRBV9
CDR3aa: CASRGGSTETQYF; CDR3nt: TGTGCCAGCAGGGGCGGGAGTACGGAGACCCAGTACTTC; len: 13; d_gene: TRBD2; j_gene: TRBJ2-5; v_gene: TRBV6-6
CDR3aa: CASRTEGAYEQYF; CDR3nt: TGTGCCAGCAGGACAGAAGGGGCCTACGAGCAGTACTTC; len: 13; d_gene: -; j_gene: TRBJ2-7; v_gene: TRBV5-5
CDR3aa: CAWSVLQGRGTEAFF; CDR3nt: TGTGCCTGGAGCGTCTTACAGGGGAGAGGCACTGAAGCTTTCTTT; len: 15; d_gene: TRBD1; j_gene: TRBJ1-1; v_gene: TRBV30
CDR3aa: CSVRLAGPYEQYF; CDR3nt: TGCAGCGTTCGACTAGCGGGGCCCTACGAGCAGTACTTC; len: 13; d_gene: TRBD2; j_gene: TRBJ2-7; v_gene: TRBV29-1
CDR3aa: CASSFMGANQPQHF; CDR3nt: TGTGCCAGCAGCTTTATGGGGGCTAATCAGCCCCAGCATTTT; len: 14; d_gene: -; j_gene: TRBJ1-5; v_gene: TRBV7-9
CDR3aa: CAWSVGGQGGNEQFF; CDR3nt: TGTGCCTGGAGTGTGGGGGGACAGGGAGGAAATGAGCAGTTCTTC; len: 15; d_gene: TRBD1; j_gene: TRBJ2-1; v_gene: TRBV30
CDR3aa: CASSFQANQPQHF; CDR3nt: TGTGCCAGCAGCTTCCAAGCCAATCAGCCCCAGCATTTT; len: 13; d_gene: -; j_gene: TRBJ1-5; v_gene: TRBV9
CDR3aa: CASSYGGRYGNQPQHF; CDR3nt: TGTGCCAGCAGTTACGGCGGGAGGTATGGCAATCAGCCCCAGCATTTT; len: 16; d_gene: -; j_gene: TRBJ1-5; v_gene: TRBV6-5
CDR3aa: CATSLYGQGAFQGPQHF; CDR3nt: TGTGCCACCTCACTGTATGGACAGGGGGCCTTTCAAGGGCCCCAGCATTTT; len: 17; d_gene: TRBD1; j_gene: TRBJ1-5; v_gene: TRBV18
CDR3aa: CASKSWGAGEEETQYF; CDR3nt: TGTGCCAGCAAAAGCTGGGGAGCGGGGGAAGAGGAGACCCAGTACTTC; len: 16; d_gene: TRBD2; j_gene: TRBJ2-5; v_gene: TRBV27
CDR3aa: CASSSRTGIPGELFF; CDR3nt: TGTGCCAGCAGCTCCCGGACAGGGATCCCCGGGGAGCTGTTTTTT; len: 15; d_gene: TRBD1; j_gene: TRBJ2-2; v_gene: TRBV14
CDR3aa: CASSAQRGITDTQYF; CDR3nt: TGTGCCAGCAGCGCTCAGCGGGGGATCACAGATACGCAGTATTTT; len: 15; d_gene: TRBD2; j_gene: TRBJ2-3; v_gene: TRBV7-9
CDR3aa: CASSLGAGRPSTNEKLFF; CDR3nt: TGCGCCAGCAGCTTGGGAGCAGGAAGACCTTCAACTAATGAAAAACTGTTTTTT; len: 18; d_gene: -; j_gene: TRBJ1-4; v_gene: TRBV5-1
CDR3aa: CASSSGYSYEQYF; CDR3nt: TGTGCCAGCTCTTCGGGGTACTCCTACGAGCAGTACTTC; len: 13; d_gene: -; j_gene: TRBJ2-7; v_gene: TRBV18
CDR3aa: CASSLAGPGNEQFF; CDR3nt: TGTGCCAGCAGTTTAGCGGGACCTGGCAATGAGCAGTTCTTC; len: 14; d_gene: TRBD2; j_gene: TRBJ2-1; v_gene: TRBV6-6
CDR3aa: CASSPGLNTEAFF; CDR3nt: TGTGCCAGCTCACCAGGCTTGAACACTGAAGCTTTCTTT; len: 13; d_gene: -; j_gene: TRBJ1-1; v_gene: TRBV18
CDR3aa: CAWRAGTANTEAFF; CDR3nt: TGTGCCTGGAGAGCCGGGACAGCGAACACTGAAGCTTTCTTT; len: 14; d_gene: TRBD1; j_gene: TRBJ1-1; v_gene: TRBV30
CDR3aa: CASSEANRGSTDTQYF; CDR3nt: TGTGCCAGCAGTGAAGCAAACAGGGGGAGCACAGATACGCAGTATTTT; len: 16; d_gene: TRBD1; j_gene: TRBJ2-3; v_gene: TRBV6-1
CDR3aa: CASSSLSSLPGDEQYF; CDR3nt: TGTGCCAGCAGCTCCTTATCCTCCCTACCCGGGGACGAGCAGTACTTC; len: 16; d_gene: -; j_gene: TRBJ2-7; v_gene: TRBV13
CDR3aa: CASSSPAEERQETQYF; CDR3nt: TGCGCCAGCAGCTCCCCTGCCGAGGAGCGTCAAGAGACCCAGTACTTC; len: 16; d_gene: -; j_gene: TRBJ2-5; v_gene: TRBV5-1
CDR3aa: CASSQGGSRGEAFF; CDR3nt: TGTGCCAGCAGCCAAGGGGGATCCAGGGGCGAAGCTTTCTTT; len: 14; d_gene: -; j_gene: TRBJ1-1; v_gene: TRBV4-2
CDR3aa: CASSTEPGQGRHIQYF; CDR3nt: TGTGCCAGTAGTACAGAACCGGGACAGGGGCGGCACATTCAGTACTTC; len: 16; d_gene: TRBD1; j_gene: TRBJ2-4; v_gene: TRBV19
CDR3aa: CATWTGTSNTGELFF; CDR3nt: TGTGCCACCTGGACCGGGACTAGCAACACCGGGGAGCTGTTTTTT; len: 15; d_gene: TRBD2; j_gene: TRBJ2-2; v_gene: TRBV6-5
CDR3aa: CASSPGFRITEAFF; CDR3nt: TGCGCCAGCAGCCCGGGGTTCCGCATCACTGAAGCTTTCTTT; len: 14; d_gene: -; j_gene: TRBJ1-1; v_gene: TRBV5-1
CDR3aa: CASSSRTSGSSYEQYF; CDR3nt: TGTGCCAGCAGTTCTCGGACTAGCGGGAGCTCCTACGAGCAGTACTTC; len: 16; d_gene: TRBD2; j_gene: TRBJ2-7; v_gene: TRBV6-5
CDR3aa: CASKEDRNTGELFF; CDR3nt: TGCGCCAGCAAGGAAGACAGGAACACCGGGGAGCTGTTTTTT; len: 14; d_gene: -; j_gene: TRBJ2-2; v_gene: TRBV10-1